These 4 T cell receptor beta chains originate from one sample sequenced in a study of cytomegalovirus exposure and HLA in healthy donors. Vbeta (60) and Jbeta (13) primers were used in the PCR. Here immunoSEQ multiplex PCR was the method, and the copy in TCRdb shows in-frame clones only, minus some. The sample lists fewer than 200,000 clones; about 76% were seen once. Sample: PBMCs. Source of these receptors: a male donor in good health and CMV-seropositive.

The chain uses TRBV27 and TRBJ2-7, with TRBD1 matching over 7 bases. This CDR3 is 14 amino acids long. Unmatched junction bases numbered 6, after V lost 5 bases and J lost 2 bases. The V gene's germline CDR1 is MNHEY and CDR2 SMNVEV (reference sequence). DNA of the CDR3: TGTGCCAGCAGTACCGGGACAGAAGCCTACGAGCAGTACTTC. Translating it yields CASSTGTEAYEQYF.

The chain links TRBV9 to TRBJ1-3; 7 bases are a match to TRBD1. The V and J ends lost 2 bases and 1 base, in that order; junction bases with no gene match: 3. CDR1 and CDR2 from the germline V gene are SGDLS and YYNGEE. There are 15 residues in the CDR3. The chain's CDR3 is CASSVTGESGNTIYF. The CDR3 DNA is TGTGCCAGCAGCGTTACAGGGGAATCTGGAAACACCATATATTTT.

The chain couples TRBV6-5 to TRBJ2-2; 7 bases are a match to TRBD1. The CDR3 covers 13 residues. V shed 8 bases, J shed 6 bases, and the junction held 6 bases outside the gene matches. CDR1 is MNHEY, CDR2 SVGAGI, per germline. The CDR3 coding sequence is TGTGCCAGCCACAAGAGGGGGCCCGGGGAGCTGTTTTTT. Amino acid sequence: CASHKRGPGELFF.

This chain links TRBV6-6 with TRBJ2-2, with 9 nucleotides matching TRBD1. Per germline, CDR1 MNHNY and CDR2 SVGAGI (reference sequence). Unmatched junction bases numbered 11, after V lost 5 bases and J lost 7 bases. The CDR3 spans 16 residues. The CDR3 reads CASSLSGTGRVGELFF. CDR3 sequence (DNA): TGTGCCAGCAGTCTCTCCGGGACAGGGAGGGTCGGGGAGCTGTTTTTT.